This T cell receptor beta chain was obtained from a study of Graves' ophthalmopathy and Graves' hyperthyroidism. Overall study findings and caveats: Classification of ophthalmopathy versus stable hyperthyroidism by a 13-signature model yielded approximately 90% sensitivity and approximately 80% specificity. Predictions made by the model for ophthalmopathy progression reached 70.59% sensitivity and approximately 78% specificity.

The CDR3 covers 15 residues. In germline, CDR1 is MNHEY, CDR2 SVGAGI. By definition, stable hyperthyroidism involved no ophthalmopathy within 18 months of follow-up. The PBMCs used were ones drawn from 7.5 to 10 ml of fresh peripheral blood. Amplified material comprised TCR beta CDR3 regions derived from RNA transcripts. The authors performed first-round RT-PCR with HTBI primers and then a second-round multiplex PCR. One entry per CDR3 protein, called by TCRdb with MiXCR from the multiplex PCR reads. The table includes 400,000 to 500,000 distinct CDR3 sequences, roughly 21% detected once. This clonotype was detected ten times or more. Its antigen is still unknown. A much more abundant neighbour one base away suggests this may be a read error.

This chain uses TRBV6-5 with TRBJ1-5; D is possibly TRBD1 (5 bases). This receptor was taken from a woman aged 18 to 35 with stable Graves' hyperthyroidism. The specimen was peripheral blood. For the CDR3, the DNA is TGTGCCAGCGGTTATGACCGGGACGCATATCAGCCCCAGCATTTT. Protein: CASGYDRDAYQPQHF.